Shown below are 26 T cell receptor beta chains from a single sample sequenced in a study of technical replicates of blood from four donors. TCRdb's table, derived via immunoSEQ multiplex PCR, lists solely in-frame clones and lacks some. Altogether 98,000 or so clones are present, 95% being singletons, with the ten largest covering around 0.21%. Sequencing used T cells isolated from PBMCs. These receptors were obtained from a human donor in good health.

The chain joins TRBV27 to TRBJ1-1; possibly TRBD1 for D (6 bases). Germline CDR1 reads MNHEY; CDR2 reads SMNVEV (reference sequence). The CDR3 sequence is 13 residues long. V lost 5 bases to trimming and J lost 5 bases, with 12 bases between them. The CDR3 DNA sequence: TGTGCCAGCAGTCAAGGGGGATGGACTGAAGCTTTCTTT. Its protein product is CASSQGGWTEAFF.

The chain links TRBV18 to TRBJ2-4, with 12 positions matching TRBD1. Losses at the gene ends were 5 bases for V and 1 base for J; bases not matched to a gene: 12. CDR1 is KGHSH, CDR2 LQKENI, per germline. This CDR3 is built from 19 residues. The CDR3 region has the DNA TGTGCCAGCTCAACCTCCGGGACAGGGGGCGAGGGGGCCAAAAACATTCAGTACTTC. Translation gives CASSTSGTGGEGAKNIQYF.

The CDR3 sequence: CASSMGPTYGYTF. CDR3 nucleotides: TGTGCCAGTAGTATGGGGCCCACCTATGGCTACACCTTC. The V and J genes are TRBV19 and TRBJ1-2; a possible D gene is TRBD1 (5 bases). Looked up from germline, CDR1 is LNHDA and CDR2 is SQIVND (reference sequence). There are 13 residues in the CDR3. With 3 bases removed from V and 4 bases from J, the gap between germline ends came to 9 bases.

V usage is TRBV18 and J usage is TRBJ2-5, with TRBD2 identical over 7 bases. V gave up 4 bases and J gave up 3 bases; unmatched junction bases: 2. Germline loops: CDR1 KGHSH, CDR2 LQKENI. The CDR3 totals 13 residues. The DNA for the CDR3 is TGTGCCAGCTCACTACGGGGGGAAGAGACCCAGTACTTC. Its translation is CASSLRGEETQYF. The variable domain in full, with the rest retrieved from reference TRBV18 and TRBJ2-5, is NAGVMQNPRHLVRRRGQEARLRCSPMKGHSHVYWYRQLPEEGLKFMVYLQKENIIDESGMPKERFSAEFPKEGPSILRIQQVVRGDSAAYFCASSLRGEETQYFGPGTRLLVL.

The chain carries TRBV5-1 and TRBJ2-5, with 13 bases that match TRBD2. Germline V gene lookup returns CDR1 SGHRS and CDR2 YFSETQ. This CDR3 contains 17 residues. V shed 2 bases, J shed 2 bases, and the junction held 6 bases outside the gene matches. The chain's CDR3 is CASSFSLAGGQQETQYF. CDR3 nucleotides: TGCGCCAGCAGCTTTTCACTAGCGGGGGGGCAACAAGAGACCCAGTACTTC.

The chain has TRBV4-1 and TRBJ2-3; 7 bases map to TRBD2. Losses at the gene ends were 2 bases for V and 2 bases for J; bases not matched to a gene: 7. CDR3 size: 16 residues. Germline assignment: CDR1 MGHRA and CDR2 YSYEKL. The chain's CDR3 is CASSQSFSGNTDTQYF. The CDR3 DNA follows: TGCGCCAGCAGCCAAAGTTTCAGCGGGAACACAGATACGCAGTATTTT.

The J gene is TRBJ2-5, the V gene TRBV11-2, with a tentative D call TRBD1 (6 bases). The CDR3 length is 14 residues. CDR1 and CDR2 (germline): SGHAT, FQNNGV. V was pared by 5 bases and J by 4 bases, with 14 bases between. CDR3 region: CASSITGSPETQYF. In DNA, the CDR3 is TGTGCCAGCAGCATAACAGGGTCACCAGAGACCCAGTACTTC.

This chain links TRBV15 with TRBJ2-7; TRBD1 matches 9 bases. The CDR3 loop spans 16 amino acids. Trimming at V came to 3 bases and at J to 6 bases, leaving 12 bases not matched to a gene. Germline V gene lookup returns CDR1 LNHNV and CDR2 YYDKDF (reference sequence). CDR3 amino acids: CATSSIRDRVWFEQYF. The CDR3 region has the DNA TGTGCCACCAGCAGCATCCGGGACAGGGTATGGTTCGAGCAGTACTTC.

This clone was detected once. The chain has TRBV13 and TRBJ1-5; no clear D gene. Germline CDR1 PRHDT, CDR2 FYEKMQ (reference sequence). V dropped 2 bases and J dropped 2 bases, with 4 bases sitting between them. The CDR3 is 13 residues long. The CDR3 nucleotides read TGTGCCAGCAGCTTACAGGGCAATCAGCCCCAGCATTTT. This sequence encodes CASSLQGNQPQHF.

The chain uses TRBV19 and TRBJ2-1; 8 bases map to TRBD2. Germline values: CDR1 LNHDA, CDR2 SQIVND (reference sequence). This CDR3 is built from 16 residues. The ends lost 3 bases at V and 4 bases at J; junction bases unmatched: 8. CDR3 sequence: CASSILLAEGYNEQFF. The CDR3, as DNA: TGTGCCAGTAGTATTTTACTAGCGGAGGGGTACAATGAGCAGTTCTTC.

The genes are TRBV6-6 and TRBJ2-3; 10 bases match TRBD2. The CDR3 sequence is 15 residues long. The ends lost 0 bases at V and 11 bases at J; junction bases unmatched: 8. CDR1 is MNHNY, CDR2 SVGAGI, per germline (reference sequence). CDR3 DNA sequence: TGTGCCAGCAGTTACTCGCCAGCGGGAGGGCCGAAGCAGTATTTT. Amino acids: CASSYSPAGGPKQYF.

V is TRBV5-1 and J is TRBJ2-5; D possibly corresponds to TRBD2 (5 bases). Trimming stripped 6 bases from V and 3 bases from J, with 15 bases between. CDR3 length: 14 amino acids. In germline, CDR1 is SGHRS, CDR2 YFSETQ. CDR3 loop: CASTDSGGEETQYF. The CDR3 nucleotides are TGCGCCAGCACGGACTCAGGTGGAGAAGAGACCCAGTACTTC.

V and J are TRBV29-1 and TRBJ1-1, with 10 positions matching TRBD1. V lost 2 bases to trimming and J lost 4 bases; unmatched junction nucleotides: 4. The CDR3 covers 14 residues. Germline V gene sequence: CDR1 SQVTM, CDR2 ANQGSEA. DNA for the CDR3: TGCAGCGTTGAATTTGGACAGGGGGGCACTGAAGCTTTCTTT. Its protein product is CSVEFGQGGTEAFF.

J is TRBJ2-4 and V is TRBV7-8, with D possibly being TRBD1 (6 bases). CDR1 SGHVS and CDR2 FQNEAQ come from the germline V gene. V was pared by 3 bases and J by 6 bases, with 9 bases between. CDR3 size: 13 residues. CDR3 nucleotides: TGTGCCAGCAGCTTTGGACAGCTAAACATTCAGTACTTC. Translating gives CASSFGQLNIQYF.

The V call is TRBV7-6, the J call TRBJ1-1; 9 bases agree with TRBD1. The germline CDR1 and CDR2 sequences are SGHVS and FNYEAQ. The junction had 25 bases not matched to a gene; V was cut back by 4 bases and J by 10 bases. CDR3 length: 19 residues. This chain's CDR3 is CASSSPKEIRDREANGAFF. The CDR3 DNA reads as TGTGCCAGCAGCTCACCTAAGGAGATTCGGGACAGGGAGGCGAATGGAGCTTTCTTT.

V gene TRBV30 combines with J gene TRBJ2-7; 10 positions match TRBD2. This CDR3 region has 17 residues. Germline CDR1 and CDR2: GTSNPN and SVGIG (reference sequence). V gave up 1 base and J gave up 2 bases; unmatched junction bases: 11. CDR3 DNA: TGTGCCTGGAGTGGGCTAGCGGGGGAGCAGTTCACCTACGAGCAGTACTTC. This translates into CAWSGLAGEQFTYEQYF.

A single count supports this clone. The rearrangement links TRBV9 to TRBJ1-2; D may be TRBD1 (6 bases). CDR3 length equals 14 residues. Looked up from germline, CDR1 is SGDLS and CDR2 is YYNGEE. V was pared by 0 bases and J by 5 bases, with 11 bases between. In DNA, the CDR3 is TGTGCCAGCAGCGTAGACGGCAGGGGTTATGGCTACACCTTC. Translated: CASSVDGRGYGYTF.

The chain couples TRBV7-6 to TRBJ2-5; 10 nucleotides match TRBD1. Losses at the gene ends were 6 bases for V and 2 bases for J; bases not matched to a gene: 15. The CDR3 length is 18 residues. CDR1 and CDR2 from the germline V gene are SGHVS and FNYEAQ. The CDR3 loop is CASSSRQGAYTLQETQYF. The CDR3 DNA reads as TGTGCCAGCAGTTCCCGACAGGGGGCCTACACATTACAAGAGACCCAGTACTTC.

The V gene is TRBV5-4, the J gene TRBJ2-5; TRBD2 might be the D (7 bases). Trimming pared 6 bases from V and 4 bases from J, leaving 22 bases between. The CDR3 spans 16 residues. CDR1 is SGHNT and CDR2 is YYREEE in the germline V gene (reference sequence). In DNA, the CDR3 is TGTGCCAGCACCCGGATTGGGGGGGCGTTTGGAGAGACCCAGTACTTC. Residues: CASTRIGGAFGETQYF.

V and J are TRBV19 and TRBJ2-3; 13 nucleotides match TRBD2. After removal of 7 bases from V and 3 bases from J, the junction contained 1 base not matched to a gene. The CDR3 has 14 amino acids. The germline gives CDR1 LNHDA, CDR2 SQIVND (reference sequence). The CDR3 region is CASKLAGGTDTQYF. In DNA, the CDR3 is TGTGCCAGTAAACTAGCGGGAGGGACAGATACGCAGTATTTT.

In this sample, this clone turned up once. This chain uses TRBV7-2 with TRBJ1-1, with D perhaps matching TRBD1 (5 bases). Germline V gene data show CDR1 as SGHTA and CDR2 as FQGNSA. The CDR3 spans 12 residues. V dropped 5 bases and J dropped 7 bases, with 11 bases sitting between them. The CDR3 DNA follows: TGTGCCAGCAGCCCTACAGGAGATGAAGCTTTCTTT. It yields the protein CASSPTGDEAFF.

The V and J genes are TRBV7-6 and TRBJ1-6, with D hard to call. This CDR3 has 15 amino acids. Looked up from germline, CDR1 is SGHVS and CDR2 is FNYEAQ. V lost 0 bases, J lost 4 bases, and 7 bases lay in between. The CDR3 spells CASSLAAGYNSPLHF. CDR3 coding DNA: TGTGCCAGCAGCTTAGCAGCGGGGTATAATTCACCCCTCCACTTT.

The chain couples TRBV6-1 to TRBJ1-5; the D gene is possibly TRBD1 (6 bases). Germline values: CDR1 MNHNS, CDR2 SASEGT. Trimming removed 7 bases at V and 3 bases at J, with 13 bases between. The CDR3 consists of 14 residues. The CDR3 region has the DNA TGTGCCAGCATCGACAGGTCCTACAATCAGCCCCAGCATTTT. This codes for CASIDRSYNQPQHF.

V usage is TRBV7-8 and J usage is TRBJ2-1; D is unclear. The V end lost 3 bases, the J end lost 6 bases, and 3 bases lay between the germline ends. Looked up from germline, CDR1 is SGHVS and CDR2 is FQNEAQ. The CDR3 covers 11 residues. In nucleotides, the CDR3 is TGTGCCAGCAGCTTCTTCAATGAGCAGTTCTTC. Translated, it gives CASSFFNEQFF.

The chain uses TRBV6-5 and TRBJ2-1; 7 bases match TRBD2. The V and J ends lost 0 bases and 7 bases, in that order; junction bases with no gene match: 6. The CDR3 has 15 amino acids. Germline V lookup: CDR1 MNHEY, CDR2 SVGAGI. The CDR3, as DNA: TGTGCCAGCAGTTACTCGACGCGGGGAGGGAATGAGCAGTTCTTC. This gives the protein CASSYSTRGGNEQFF.

V usage is TRBV5-1 and J usage is TRBJ2-7; D gene ambiguous. The germline V gene encodes CDR1 SGHRS and CDR2 YFSETQ. V was cut by 0 bases and J by 5 bases, with 9 bases left in between. CDR3 length equals 13 residues. For the CDR3, the DNA is TGCGCCAGCAGCTTGGCCCAAGCGAACGAGCAGTACTTC. It translates to CASSLAQANEQYF. Complete variable domain (other parts from reference TRBV5-1 and TRBJ2-7): KAGVTQTPRYLIKTRGQQVTLSCSPISGHRSVSWYQQTPGQGLQFLFEYFSETQRNKGNFPGRFSGRQFSNSRSEMNVSTLELGDSALYLCASSLAQANEQYFGPGTRLTVT.